The following is a T cell receptor (beta chain) sequence with its context. This sample was taken from a study of molecular identifiers for immune sequencing clone quantification. MiXCR was run by TCRdb on the PCR reads, yielding one entry per CDR3 protein. The table has approximately 630,000 distinct CDR3 sequences, 25% seen once. The CDR3 totals 11 residues. V shed 1 base and J shed 11 bases, with 8 bases lying between them. The germline gives CDR1 GTSNPN, CDR2 SVGIG (reference sequence). The receptor comes from a human donor in good health. Some libraries in this study had Jurkat cell RNA spiked in. What was sequenced was naive CD8+ T cells from blood, with Jurkat cell RNA spiked in. Subset described: FACS-sorted CD8+CD4-CCR7+CD45RA+ naive T cells. The chain recombines TRBV30 with TRBJ1-4; D gene ambiguous. CDR3 nucleotides: TGTGCCTGGAGTGAATGGGGTAAACTGTTTTTT. This translates into CAWSEWGKLFF.